This TCR beta chain was obtained from a study of T cells in localized non-small cell lung cancer. Study conclusions and caveats: Appearances in adjacent lung were noted for a median about 60 of the top 100 tumor clones. The highest T cell clonality was in uninvolved adjacent lung, above tumor. Greater T cell density in blood accompanied longer overall survival.

Comments on this clone: The antigen is unknown.

Measured with immunoSEQ multiplex PCR; TCRdb has only the in-frame clones, and not every one. The table lists 50,000 to 70,000 clones, roughly 81% of them singletons. There are 16 residues in the CDR3. V dropped 6 bases and J dropped 0 bases, with 15 bases sitting between them. The germline V gene has CDR1 MNHEY and CDR2 SMNVEV (reference sequence). V is TRBV27 and J is TRBJ1-3; D might be TRBD1 (6 bases). The specimen was PBMCs, collected before any cancer treatment. The origin of this receptor is a man between 40 and 75 years old with stage II lung adenocarcinoma. CDR3 protein: CASSPGRGPSGNTIYF. CDR3 nucleotides: TGTGCCAGCAGCCCCGGCAGGGGCCCCTCTGGAAACACCATATATTTT.